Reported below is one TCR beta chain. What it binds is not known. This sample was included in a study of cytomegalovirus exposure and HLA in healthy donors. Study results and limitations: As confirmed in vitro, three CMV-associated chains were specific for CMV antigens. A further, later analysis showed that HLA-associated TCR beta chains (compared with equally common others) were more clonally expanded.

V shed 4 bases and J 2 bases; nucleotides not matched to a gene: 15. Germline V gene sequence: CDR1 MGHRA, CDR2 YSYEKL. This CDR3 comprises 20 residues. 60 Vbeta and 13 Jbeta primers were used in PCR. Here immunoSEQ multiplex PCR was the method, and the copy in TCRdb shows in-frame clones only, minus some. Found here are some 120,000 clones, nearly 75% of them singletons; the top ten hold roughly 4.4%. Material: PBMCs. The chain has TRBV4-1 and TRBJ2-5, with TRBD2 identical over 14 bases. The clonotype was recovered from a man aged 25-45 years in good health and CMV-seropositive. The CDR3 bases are TGCGCCAGCAGCCGAGCCGGGACTAGCGGGGGACAACCACTACAAGAGACCCAGTACTTC. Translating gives CASSRAGTSGGQPLQETQYF.